These 11 T cell receptor beta chains originate from one sample sequenced in a study of blood T cells in healthy people across ages. PCR was performed a second time for roughly 7 to 12 cycles using a sample-barcoded 5' primer and a J-beta primer mix. TCRdb re-derived calls from the 5' RACE reads in MiXCR, one entry per CDR3 protein. The table has roughly 640,000 distinct CDR3 sequences, approximately 30% seen once. The sequenced material came from blood. These receptors originate from a woman of 80 years or more in good health.

The J gene is TRBJ2-1, the V gene TRBV20-1; TRBD2 agrees at 10 bases. CDR3 size: 15 residues. V gave up 0 bases and J gave up 8 bases; unmatched junction bases: 7. Germline-derived CDR1 and CDR2 are DFQATT and SNEGSKA (reference sequence). The CDR3 coding sequence is TGCAGTGCTAGAGAGCAAGCGGGGGGGCCCCATGAGCAGTTCTTC. It is translated as CSAREQAGGPHEQFF.

The V and J genes are TRBV29-1 and TRBJ1-2; D remains unclear. In germline, CDR1 is SQVTM, CDR2 ANQGSEA. Between the trimmed V and J ends, which lost 1 base and 0 bases, there was a span of 15 bases. There are 16 residues in the CDR3. CDR3 amino acids: CSVEGRPSQANYGYTF. The CDR3 nucleotides are TGCAGCGTTGAAGGCCGCCCGAGCCAGGCTAACTATGGCTACACCTTC. Together with reference TRBV29-1 and TRBJ1-2, the CDR3 gives the full variable domain: SAVISQKPSRDICQRGTSLTIQCQVDSQVTMMFWYRQQPGQSLTLIATANQGSEATYESGFVIDKFPISRPNLTFSTLTVSNMSPEDSSIYLCSVEGRPSQANYGYTFGSGTRLTVV.

The V and J genes are TRBV3-1 and TRBJ1-4; D is unresolved. Germline CDR1 and CDR2: LGHDT and YNNKEL (reference sequence). V lost 0 bases to trimming and J lost 14 bases, with 10 bases between them. The CDR3 has 12 amino acids. CDR3 bases: TGTGCCAGCAGCCAAGAGACTATGGTCCTGTTTTTT. The encoded protein is CASSQETMVLFF. The variable domain in full, completed from reference TRBV3-1 and TRBJ1-4, reads DTAVSQTPKYLVTQMGNDKSIKCEQNLGHDTMYWYKQDSKKFLKIMFSYNNKELIINETVPNRFSPKSPDKAHLNLHINSLELGDSAVYFCASSQETMVLFFGSGTQLSVL.

The V gene is TRBV24-1, the J gene TRBJ2-2; D remains unclear. V lost 0 bases and J lost 4, with 5 bases in between. Germline values: CDR1 KGHDR, CDR2 SFDVKD. This CDR3 has 14 amino acids. The CDR3 nucleotides are TGTGCCACCAGTGATTTGTTAAGCACCGGGGAGCTGTTTTTT. Residues: CATSDLLSTGELFF.

Comment on this clonotype: Given a much more abundant clone one base away, this may be a read error. The chain combines TRBV12-3 or TRBV12-4 with TRBJ2-1, with 9 nucleotides matching TRBD1. This CDR3 is built from 16 residues. V shed 6 bases, J shed 5 bases, and the junction held 11 bases outside the gene matches. The CDR3 protein is CASRLSGQGKNNEQFF. The CDR3 nucleotides read TGTGCCAGCAGGTTGTCCGGACAGGGGAAGAACAATGAGCAGTTCTTC.

This clonotype was picked up a small number of times. This chain uses TRBV3-1 with TRBJ2-1; TRBD1 aligns across 9 bases. The trim removed 5 bases at V and 6 bases at J, leaving 5 bases unmatched. The CDR3 sequence is 14 residues long. Germline V gives CDR1 LGHDT, CDR2 YNNKEL (reference sequence). The CDR3 protein is CASSRDRGANEQFF. For the CDR3, the DNA is TGTGCCAGCAGCAGAGACAGGGGGGCCAATGAGCAGTTCTTC.

This clonotype was seen just once. This may come from a read error, since a much larger clone is one base off. The gene calls are TRBV20-1 and TRBJ1-5; maybe TRBD1 (5 bases). Germline V gene sequence: CDR1 DFQATT, CDR2 SNEGSKA (reference sequence). This CDR3 has 13 residues. CDR3 DNA: TGCAGTGCTACCAAGGGGAGCAATCAGCCCCGGCATTTT. Its protein product is CSATKGSNQPRHF.

This clonotype showed up just a few times. V gene TRBV27 combines with J gene TRBJ1-6, with unresolved D. V was cut by 6 bases and J by 0 bases, with 9 bases left in between. The CDR3 consists of 15 residues. The V gene's germline CDR1 is MNHEY and CDR2 SMNVEV (reference sequence). This chain's CDR3 is CASRSQSSYNSPLHF. CDR3 nucleotide sequence: TGTGCCAGCAGATCTCAGAGCTCCTATAATTCACCCCTCCACTTT.

This clonotype was counted many times. V usage is TRBV27 and J usage is TRBJ2-7; 10 bases align to TRBD2. V was pared by 4 bases and J by 8 bases, with 11 bases of the junction left unmatched. Germline lookup yields CDR1 MNHEY and CDR2 SMNVEV (reference sequence). This CDR3 comprises 15 residues. This chain's CDR3 is CASSSVGSGGAKQYF. CDR3 DNA sequence: TGTGCCAGCAGTTCCGTGGGGAGCGGGGGGGCCAAGCAGTACTTC.

At least ten counts were recorded for this clonotype. The chain employs TRBV7-2 and TRBJ1-2; 11 bases fit TRBD1. Trimming took 0 bases from V and 4 from J; bases not matched to a gene: 4. Per germline, CDR1 SGHTA and CDR2 FQGNSA. CDR3 size: 16 residues. DNA for the CDR3: TGTGCCAGCAGCTTAGCTCCGGGACAGGGGGTCTATGGCTACACCTTC. It yields the protein CASSLAPGQGVYGYTF.

This clonotype has at least ten counts. The chain recombines TRBV10-3 with TRBJ1-2, with 7 positions matching TRBD1. The CDR3 has 14 amino acids. The junction had 7 bases not matched to a gene; V was cut back by 9 bases and J by 0 bases. Germline V gene lookup returns CDR1 ENHRY and CDR2 SYGVKD. The CDR3 region has the DNA TGTGCCATTCGGGAGACAGGGACTAACTATGGCTACACCTTC. This gives the protein CAIRETGTNYGYTF.